Sequencing of this T cell receptor beta chain was carried out in a study of blood T cells in healthy people across ages. Study-level findings and limits: Older age coincided with a roughly linear decline in TCR beta diversity per million T cells. Among long-lived donors, naive CD4+ cells were more numerous and diversity higher than in aged donors. PBMC samples, being unsorted, prevented any conclusive comparison of naive and antigen-experienced cells.

The V gene lost 6 bases and the J gene lost 7 bases, with 10 bases spanning the gap. The CDR3 runs to 12 residues. Sample-barcoded 5' priming and a J-beta primer mix drove a second PCR of 7 to 11 cycles. Every single cDNA molecule received a tag from a template-switch adaptor with 12 random nucleotides. One entry per CDR3 protein results from TCRdb running MiXCR on the 5' RACE reads. The sample lists about 1.4 million distinct CDR3 sequences, approximately 63% seen once, with 6.5% to 8.5% in the top ten. On this clonotype itself: The target antigen is unknown.

This clonotype originated in a man aged 18 to 35 in good health. The sequencing input was blood. This rearrangement joins TRBV12-3 or TRBV12-4 to TRBJ2-1; D gene unclear. DNA of the CDR3: TGTGCCAGCAGCCAACGAAGGAATGAGCAGTTCTTC. Its protein product is CASSQRRNEQFF.